The 5 T cell receptor beta chains given below trace back to one sample, sequenced in a study of OX40 agonist ivuxolimab in advanced cancers. Using immunoSEQ multiplex PCR, the repertoire was profiled, and TCRdb retains in-frame clones only, with some absent. This sample has more than 65,000 clones, with around 90% found just once. Material: CD4+ or CD8+ T cells sorted from blood, obtained in a trial of the OX40 agonist ivuxolimab. The receptors derive from an adult with an advanced solid tumor such as melanoma, head and neck, liver or kidney cancer.

V usage is TRBV18 and J usage is TRBJ2-7; 9 bases line up with TRBD2. Germline-derived CDR1 and CDR2 are KGHSH and LQKENI. CDR3 size: 15 residues. The V and J ends lost 3 bases and 3 bases, in that order; junction bases with no gene match: 6. CDR3 coding DNA: TGTGCCAGCTCACCTCCCGGGACTAGCCGCTACGAGCAGTACTTC. As protein: CASSPPGTSRYEQYF.

The rearrangement links TRBV28 to TRBJ1-2; D may be TRBD1 (5 bases). V lost 4 bases, J lost 5 bases, and 23 bases lay in between. The CDR3 runs 17 residues. The germline gives CDR1 MDHEN, CDR2 SYDVKM. CDR3 loop: CASSSPRPGRPIYGYTF. CDR3 nucleotides: TGTGCCAGCAGTTCTCCCCGCCCGGGACGACCGATTTATGGCTACACCTTC.

The genes are TRBV2 and TRBJ2-1; no definite D call. Per germline, CDR1 SNHLY and CDR2 FYNNEI. V lost 4 bases and J 4 bases, leaving 2 bases between the germline ends. The CDR3 consists of 11 residues. This chain's CDR3 is CASSVYNEQFF. The CDR3 coding sequence is TGTGCCAGCAGTGTTTACAATGAGCAGTTCTTC.

This chain links TRBV6-6 with TRBJ2-2, with D perhaps matching TRBD1 (6 bases). Germline V lookup: CDR1 MNHNY, CDR2 SVGAGI (reference sequence). V lost 5 bases and J lost 6, with 16 bases in between. This CDR3 has 15 amino acids. Written as DNA, the CDR3 is TGTGCCAGCAGTGTAACAGGGAACGGTGCCGGGGAGCTGTTTTTT. As protein: CASSVTGNGAGELFF.

The rearrangement joins TRBV7-2 to TRBJ2-5, with D uncertain. Per germline, CDR1 SGHTA and CDR2 FQGNSA. Trimming removed 2 bases at V and 5 bases at J, with 12 bases between. CDR3 length equals 14 residues. The CDR3: CASSLRMSMETQYF. CDR3 DNA: TGTGCCAGCAGCTTACGGATGTCTATGGAGACCCAGTACTTC.